Considering frequency, the clone carrying this T cell receptor (beta chain) is medium-sized. The antigen is undetermined. This specimen belongs to a study of T cell clusters in autoimmune cytopenias. TRB was amplified from around 250 ng of peripheral blood genomic DNA per sample. Study results and caveats: TRB repertoire shifts in secondary cytopenia and chronic lymphocytic leukemia mostly reflected lymphoma, not autoimmunity.

TRB rearrangements were amplified by touch-down multiplex PCR with mixed TRB-A/B primers. TCRdb re-called the multiplex PCR reads, yielding one record per CDR3 amino acid sequence without DNA. This sample's table has some 15,000 distinct CDR3 sequences. The TCR sequence derives from a human donor with an autoimmune cytopenia or autoimmune hepatitis (not recorded which). Material for sequencing was peripheral blood.

CDR3 amino acids: CSGTGPYTEAFF. The chain joins TRBV29-1 to TRBJ1-1; the TCRdb D gene call, TRBD1, has no DNA to confirm it. CDR3 length equals 12 residues. Germline CDR1 SQVTM, CDR2 ANQGSEA.